Shown below are 28 T cell receptor beta chains from a single sample sequenced in a study of T cell responses to AZD1222 COVID-19 vaccine. This table comes from immunoSEQ multiplex PCR, and its TCRdb copy is limited to in-frame clones, with some not included. This sample carries 150,000 to 200,000 clones, 85% to 90% of them seen once, and the ten largest clones take roughly 4%. The sample consisted of peripheral blood, taken 28 days after the second dose of the MenACWY control vaccine. Receptor source: an adult who received the MenACWY meningococcal vaccine as a control.

The rearrangement links TRBV9 to TRBJ2-7; D is unclear. The CDR3 consists of 13 residues. The germline gives CDR1 SGDLS, CDR2 YYNGEE. V lost 3 bases to trimming and J lost 3 bases, with 10 bases between them. Here the CDR3 reads CASSGLLGYEQYF. CDR3 coding DNA: TGTGCCAGCAGCGGACTGCTCGGCTACGAGCAGTACTTC.

This rearrangement joins TRBV25-1 to TRBJ1-5; D remains unclear. From germline, CDR1 is MGHDK and CDR2 SYGVNS. Between the trimmed V and J ends, which lost 3 bases and 7 bases, there was a span of 10 bases. The CDR3 has 13 amino acids. For the CDR3, the DNA is TGTGCCAGCAGTGACAAGGGAAGGCAGCCCCAGCATTTT. Its translation: CASSDKGRQPQHF.

The CDR3 here is CATLAETDTQYF. In DNA, the CDR3 is TGTGCGACTTTGGCAGAAACAGATACGCAGTATTTT. V usage is TRBV12-3 or TRBV12-4 and J usage is TRBJ2-3; D unresolved. The length of the CDR3 is 12 residues.

The chain employs TRBV7-2 and TRBJ2-7; TRBD1 or TRBD2 may be the D gene (5 bases each). Trimming left V 5 bases short and J 4 bases short, with 9 bases between. CDR1 is SGHTA, CDR2 FQGNSA, per germline. This CDR3 has 12 amino acids. CDR3 nucleotide sequence: TGTGCCAGCAGCCGGGGCAGATACGAGCAGTACTTC. Translated: CASSRGRYEQYF.

This sequence joins TRBV30 and TRBJ1-3; D unclear. CDR3 size: 15 residues. Germline V gives CDR1 GTSNPN, CDR2 SVGIG (reference sequence). Trimming shortened V by 0 bases and J by 7 bases, and 16 bases separated the two germline ends. CDR3 sequence reads: CAWSVGVDAGNTIYF. CDR3 nucleotides: TGTGCCTGGAGTGTAGGTGTAGACGCCGGCAACACCATATATTTT.

The gene calls are TRBV10-1 and TRBJ2-1; D unresolved. The CDR3 loop spans 14 amino acids. Germline lookup yields CDR1 WNHNN and CDR2 SYGVQD (reference sequence). V lost 1 base and J lost 8, with 12 bases in between. This chain's CDR3 is CASSEFRVSDEQFF. The CDR3 nucleotides read TGCGCCAGCAGTGAGTTTCGGGTTTCTGATGAGCAGTTCTTC.

This rearrangement joins TRBV5-6 to TRBJ2-2; D could derive from TRBD1 or TRBD2 (6 bases each). Trimming left V 4 bases short and J 7 bases short, with 17 bases between. Germline values: CDR1 SGHDT, CDR2 YYEEEE. The CDR3 has 15 amino acids. The chain's CDR3 is CASSPQFRGGGELFF. The CDR3 DNA follows: TGTGCCAGCAGCCCCCAATTCAGGGGAGGCGGGGAGCTGTTTTTT.

V gene TRBV27 combines with J gene TRBJ2-2; 9 positions agree with TRBD1. The length of the CDR3 is 17 residues. CDR1 is MNHEY, CDR2 SMNVEV, per germline (reference sequence). The V segment lost 0 bases and the J segment 4 bases; nucleotides outside the gene matches: 6. CDR3: CASSLSMGQGTTGELFF. CDR3 in DNA: TGTGCCAGCAGTTTATCGATGGGACAGGGAACCACCGGGGAGCTGTTTTTT.

The rearrangement uses TRBV19 and TRBJ1-1, with unresolved D. CDR1 is LNHDA and CDR2 is SQIVND in the germline V gene (reference sequence). This CDR3 is 13 amino acids long. V was clipped by 6 bases and J by 1 base, with 9 bases between them. CDR3 nucleotide sequence: TGTGCCAGTAGGCCGAGGTCGAACACTGAAGCTTTCTTT. Translating gives CASRPRSNTEAFF.

The chain links TRBV28 to TRBJ2-5, with TRBD2 as a possible D gene (5 bases). CDR1 is MDHEN, CDR2 SYDVKM, per germline. Trimming pared 2 bases from V and 7 bases from J, leaving 8 bases between. The CDR3 is 12 residues long. CDR3 bases: TGTGCCAGCAGTTTAGTCCGGGGGACCCAGTACTTC. It translates to CASSLVRGTQYF.

This chain uses TRBV3-1 (or the pseudogene TRBV3-2) with TRBJ2-2; D is undetermined. Trimming took off 7 bases at V and 1 base at J, with 16 bases between the two ends. This CDR3 contains 16 residues. Germline V CDR1 and CDR2: LGHDT, YNNKEL (reference sequence). The CDR3 DNA follows: TGTGCCAGCACCCGAAACCGGGCAGGGAACACCGGGGAGCTGTTTTTT. Its protein product is CASTRNRAGNTGELFF.

The CDR3 nucleotides are TGTGCTAGTGGTTTGTGGTCAGGGGTCGTGAACACTGAAGCTTTCTTT. Its translation is CASGLWSGVVNTEAFF. The chain has TRBV12-5 and TRBJ1-1; the D gene is possibly TRBD1 (6 bases). Germline values: CDR1 LGHNT, CDR2 FRNRAP. The V gene lost 2 bases and the J gene lost 0 bases, with 13 bases spanning the gap. The CDR3 has 16 amino acids.

This clone was seen a few times. The chain has TRBV28 and TRBJ2-5, with 12 positions matching TRBD2. V was clipped by 5 bases and J by 7 bases; unmatched bases: 8. The CDR3 covers 15 residues. Germline V gives CDR1 MDHEN, CDR2 SYDVKM. CDR3 DNA sequence: TGTGCCAGCAGTCCCGCTAGCGGGAGGGGGGGGACCCAGTACTTC. It specifies CASSPASGRGGTQYF.

This chain uses TRBV24-1 with TRBJ1-1; 8 bases agree with TRBD1. Germline V gives CDR1 KGHDR, CDR2 SFDVKD. The CDR3 runs to 14 residues. The V segment lost 7 bases and the J segment 5 bases; nucleotides outside the gene matches: 8. For the CDR3, the DNA is TGTGCCACCAGACAGACAGGGGACTATACTGAAGCTTTCTTT. Translation: CATRQTGDYTEAFF.

The chain links TRBV19 to TRBJ2-7, with 9 bases lining up with TRBD1. Germline V CDR1 and CDR2: LNHDA, SQIVND (reference sequence). This CDR3 is 16 amino acids long. V shed 4 bases, J shed 0 bases, and the junction held 7 bases outside the gene matches. CDR3 coding DNA: TGTGCCAGTAGTACTTACAGGGGGCATGGCTCCTACGAGCAGTACTTC. Translation gives CASSTYRGHGSYEQYF.

V and J are TRBV27 and TRBJ2-1; weak D call: TRBD2 (6 bases). CDR3 size: 13 residues. Germline V gives CDR1 MNHEY, CDR2 SMNVEV (reference sequence). Deletions cut 7 bases from V and 5 bases from J, with 12 bases between. CDR3 region: CASTGGGHNEQFF. DNA of the CDR3: TGTGCCAGCACCGGGGGAGGACACAATGAGCAGTTCTTC.

The chain is built from TRBV4-3 and TRBJ1-2, with D perhaps TRBD1 (6 bases). Germline CDR1 and CDR2: LGHNA and YSLEER. CDR3 length equals 14 residues. Trimming stripped 4 bases from V and 7 bases from J, with 16 bases between. CDR3 sequence (DNA): TGCGCCAGCAGCCTGAGTGTAGGGGGAAGTGGCTACACCTTC. Amino acids: CASSLSVGGSGYTF.

This chain connects TRBV28 to TRBJ2-6; 7 bases line up with TRBD2. Germline assignment: CDR1 MDHEN and CDR2 SYDVKM. The CDR3 has 16 amino acids. V shed 11 bases, J shed 0 bases, and the junction held 10 bases outside the gene matches. The CDR3 bases are TGTGCCGCTAAGCGGGGCCGCTACTCTGGGGCCAACGTCCTGACTTTC. It yields the protein CAAKRGRYSGANVLTF. Complete variable domain (other parts from reference TRBV28 and TRBJ2-6): DVKVTQSSRYLVKRTGEKVFLECVQDMDHENMFWYRQDPGLGLRLIYFSYDVKMKEKGDIPEGYSVSREKKERFSLILESASTNQTSMYLCAAKRGRYSGANVLTFGAGSRLTVL.

The chain couples TRBV7-2 to TRBJ1-5; TRBD1 might be the D (5 bases). Germline CDR1 reads SGHTA; CDR2 reads FQGNSA. CDR3 length: 15 amino acids. Trimming pared 7 bases from V and 5 bases from J, leaving 18 bases between. In nucleotides, the CDR3 is TGTGCCAGCACCATGGGGGGGAGGGTCGATCAGCCCCAGCATTTT. Translated, it gives CASTMGGRVDQPQHF.

The chain employs TRBV4-3 and TRBJ1-5; 10 bases line up with TRBD1. CDR1 is LGHNA, CDR2 YSLEER, per germline. The CDR3 consists of 21 residues. V lost 3 bases to trimming and J lost 0 bases; unmatched junction nucleotides: 17. This CDR3 is CASSQTTGPWTGGNSNQPQHF. CDR3 DNA: TGCGCCAGCAGCCAGACTACGGGGCCGTGGACAGGGGGGAATAGCAATCAGCCCCAGCATTTT.

The chain couples TRBV7-9 to TRBJ1-1; D is unresolved. The germline V gene encodes CDR1 SEHNR and CDR2 FQNEAQ (reference sequence). The CDR3 covers 14 residues. Trimming took 0 bases from V and 4 from J, leaving 9 bases between them. This chain's CDR3 is CASSLAAGSTEAFF. The DNA for the CDR3 is TGTGCCAGCAGCTTAGCCGCCGGGAGCACTGAAGCTTTCTTT.

This clone was seen ten or more times. The rearrangement links TRBV6-6 to TRBJ1-2, with TRBD1 matching 8 bases. With 4 bases clipped from V and 6 bases from J, the junction kept 7 bases outside the gene matches. The CDR3 extends over 14 amino acids. Germline V gene data show CDR1 as MNHNY and CDR2 as SVGAGI (reference sequence). The CDR3 DNA sequence: TGTGCCAGCAGTTCCAGTGGACAGGGCGATGGCTACACCTTC. Translated: CASSSSGQGDGYTF.

The chain links TRBV28 to TRBJ2-7, with TRBD1 matching over 7 bases. J lost 0 bases, V lost 6 bases, and 5 bases had no gene match. This CDR3 comprises 14 residues. Per germline, CDR1 MDHEN and CDR2 SYDVKM. The CDR3 sequence is CASRRQGSSYEQYF. The CDR3 DNA reads TGTGCCAGCAGACGACAGGGAAGCTCCTACGAGCAGTACTTC.

This rearrangement joins TRBV19 to TRBJ2-3; D may match TRBD1 or TRBD2 (7 bases each). Germline V lookup: CDR1 LNHDA, CDR2 SQIVND (reference sequence). V lost 3 bases and J lost 10, with 17 bases in between. The CDR3 spans 14 residues. The CDR3, as DNA: TGTGCCAGTAGTATCAGGGGGGGATCATCTGCGCAGTATTTT. This codes for CASSIRGGSSAQYF.

The gene calls are TRBV11-3 and TRBJ2-2, with D perhaps being TRBD1 or TRBD2 (5 bases each). Germline V gene lookup returns CDR1 SGHNT and CDR2 YENEEA. V lost 5 bases to trimming and J lost 0 bases, with 10 bases between them. The CDR3 is 15 amino acids. CDR3 residues: CASSEGTSNTGELFF. The CDR3 coding sequence is TGTGCCAGCAGCGAAGGGACGTCGAACACCGGGGAGCTGTTTTTT.

This chain connects TRBV6-6 to TRBJ1-2; D is unclear. The CDR3 spans 14 residues. Germline CDR1 reads MNHNY; CDR2 reads SVGAGI (reference sequence). Trimming pared 0 bases from V and 4 bases from J, leaving 9 bases between. CDR3 sequence (DNA): TGTGCCAGCAGTTACTCGGGGTGGACCTATGGCTACACCTTC. Residues: CASSYSGWTYGYTF.

This clone appeared a few times. The chain carries TRBV27 and TRBJ1-6, with a tentative D call TRBD1 (5 bases). CDR3 length equals 12 residues. Trimming stripped 11 bases from V and 7 bases from J, with 12 bases between. The germline CDR1 and CDR2 sequences are MNHEY and SMNVEV (reference sequence). This CDR3 reads CAGRQPNSPLHF. The CDR3 DNA reads as TGTGCCGGGAGACAGCCCAATTCACCCCTCCACTTT.

The genes are TRBV15 and TRBJ2-1, with a weak D call TRBD2 (6 bases). V gave up 0 bases and J gave up 5 bases, with 14 bases separating them. The length of the CDR3 is 16 residues. Germline loops: CDR1 LNHNV, CDR2 YYDKDF (reference sequence). The CDR3 is CATSRDGGRGNNEQFF. Written as DNA, the CDR3 is TGTGCCACCAGCAGAGATGGGGGACGGGGGAACAATGAGCAGTTCTTC.